Each of the 8 T cell receptor beta chains below was sequenced from the same sample in a study of cytomegalovirus exposure and HLA in healthy donors (dated by TCRdb to the late 2010s). Library prep was done by the immunoSEQ multiplex PCR assay. In TCRdb, the immuneACCESS table is reduced to in-frame sequences with V and J assigned. These tables do not hold every clone; where another copy was compared, an unresolved V gene accounts for under half, and the others remain unexplained. The sample includes 180,000 or so clones, with about 86% observed a single time. In total, the top ten clones hold roughly 1.3% of the sample. The sample was PBMCs. The receptors here all came from a woman younger than 45 in good health and CMV-seronegative.

The chain uses TRBV15 and TRBJ2-1; D gene unclear. This CDR3 has 12 residues. Germline V CDR1 and CDR2: LNHNV, YYDKDF (reference sequence). The ends were cut back, 5 bases at V and 6 bases at J, with 8 bases in the middle. The CDR3 is CATSPPGNEQFF. CDR3 coding DNA: TGTGCCACCAGCCCACCAGGCAATGAGCAGTTCTTC.

The chain couples TRBV27 to TRBJ1-1; D gene ambiguous. Germline V gene sequence: CDR1 MNHEY, CDR2 SMNVEV (reference sequence). The germline V and J ends were trimmed by 6 bases and 6 bases, with 14 bases remaining between them. This CDR3 is 13 amino acids long. The CDR3 DNA sequence: TGTGCCAGCAGCCCAACGAAGCGCGCTGAAGCTTTCTTT. Amino acids: CASSPTKRAEAFF.

The chain links TRBV7-6 to TRBJ2-1; maybe TRBD1 (5 bases). Trimming took off 5 bases at V and 15 bases at J, with 17 bases between the two ends. CDR3 length: 12 residues. From germline, CDR1 is SGHVS and CDR2 FNYEAQ. This CDR3 reads CASSPARTSLFF. CDR3 DNA sequence: TGTGCCAGCAGCCCCGCCCGGACAAGCCTGTTCTTC.

The chain combines TRBV9 with TRBJ2-7; 9 positions agree with TRBD1. The CDR3 sequence is 15 residues long. Looked up from germline, CDR1 is SGDLS and CDR2 is YYNGEE. The J segment lost 3 bases and the V segment lost 3 bases, leaving 7 bases of the junction unmatched. CDR3 residues: CASSGRGQGNYEQYF. CDR3 nucleotides: TGTGCCAGCAGCGGACGAGGACAGGGGAACTACGAGCAGTACTTC. Variable domain in full (rest from reference TRBV9 and TRBJ2-7): DSGVTQTPKHLITATGQRVTLRCSPRSGDLSVYWYQQSLDQGLQFLIQYYNGEERAKGNILERFSAQQFPDLHSELNLSSLELGDSALYFCASSGRGQGNYEQYFGPGTRLTVT.

This rearrangement joins TRBV29-1 to TRBJ1-1; 11 bases map to TRBD1. Per the germline V gene, CDR1 is SQVTM and CDR2 is ANQGSEA. V shed 7 bases, J shed 4 bases, and the junction held 8 bases outside the gene matches. This CDR3 has 14 residues. CDR3 in amino acids: CSGGTGTGGTEAFF. The CDR3 nucleotides read TGCAGCGGCGGGACCGGGACAGGGGGCACTGAAGCTTTCTTT.

CDR3 DNA sequence: TGCGCCAGCAGCCAGCAACCTACAGGGAACTCCTACGAGCAGTACTTC. This sequence encodes CASSQQPTGNSYEQYF. J is TRBJ2-7 and V is TRBV4-1, with a tentative D call TRBD1 (6 bases). The CDR3 runs to 16 residues. Deletions cut 3 bases from V and 0 bases from J, with 15 bases between. Germline CDR1 reads MGHRA; CDR2 reads YSYEKL.

The rearrangement joins TRBV10-3 to TRBJ2-3; 9 nucleotides line up with TRBD2. Trimming at V came to 9 bases and at J to 4 bases, leaving 11 bases not matched to a gene. Germline assignment: CDR1 ENHRY and CDR2 SYGVKD. The CDR3 loop spans 15 amino acids. Written as DNA, the CDR3 is TGTGCCATTGAGGCTAAGCGGGGGGATCCAGATACGCAGTATTTT. This encodes CAIEAKRGDPDTQYF.

The chain uses TRBV10-1 and TRBJ2-1; D gene uncertain. CDR1 and CDR2 from the germline V gene are WNHNN and SYGVQD (reference sequence). With 4 bases removed from V and 5 bases from J, the gap between germline ends came to 6 bases. The CDR3 loop spans 12 amino acids. The CDR3 DNA is TGCGCCAGCAGTGCTAAAAACAATGAGCAGTTCTTC. Its protein product is CASSAKNNEQFF.